The entry below gives a single T cell receptor (beta chain) sequence along with its context. Antigen: not known. The data derive from a study of CD8 T cell repertoires and HIV-1 epitope variants. Study background: Each of Twenty-five Gag and Nef epitope peptides stimulated a separate culture. Controls were a CMV, EBV and flu pool, Ebola AY9, and no peptide. Points from the study as a whole: Some ten antigen-specific TCR beta clonotypes were found; 5 to 7 seemed cross-reactive to variants.

On the immunoSEQ platform, TCR beta CDR3s were sequenced at survey depth. The protocol was immunoSEQ multiplex PCR, while the TCRdb copy is restricted to in-frame clones and leaves out a portion. Here the sample spans around 6,400 clones, about 70% being singletons. The CDR3 contains 14 residues. Germline assignment: CDR1 SNHLY and CDR2 FYNNEI. Trimming left V 4 bases short and J 1 base short, with 8 bases between. This receptor was taken from a male donor with HIV. The rearrangement uses TRBV2 and TRBJ1-3; D remains ambiguous. Source material: cultured CD8+ T cells derived from PBMCs. The DNA for the CDR3 is TGTGCCAGCAGTGTCTGGCGGTCTGGAAACACCATATATTTT. Protein sequence: CASSVWRSGNTIYF. The complete variable domain, with remaining parts taken from reference TRBV2 and TRBJ1-3, reads EPEVTQTPSHQVTQMGQEVILRCVPISNHLYFYWYRQILGQKVEFLVSFYNNEISEKSEIFDDQFSVERPDGSNFTLKIRSTKLEDSAMYFCASSVWRSGNTIYFGEGSWLTVV.